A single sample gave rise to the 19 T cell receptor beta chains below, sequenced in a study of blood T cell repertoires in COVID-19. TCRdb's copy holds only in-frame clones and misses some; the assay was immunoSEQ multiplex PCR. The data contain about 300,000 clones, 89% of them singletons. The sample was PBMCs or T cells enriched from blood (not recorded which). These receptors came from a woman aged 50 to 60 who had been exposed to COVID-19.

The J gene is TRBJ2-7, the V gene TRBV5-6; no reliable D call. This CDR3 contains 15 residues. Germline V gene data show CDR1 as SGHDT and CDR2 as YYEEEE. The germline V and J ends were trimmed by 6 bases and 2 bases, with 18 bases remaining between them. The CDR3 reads CASTLLAAVTYEQYF. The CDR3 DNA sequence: TGTGCCAGCACCCTGCTGGCGGCGGTGACCTACGAGCAGTACTTC.

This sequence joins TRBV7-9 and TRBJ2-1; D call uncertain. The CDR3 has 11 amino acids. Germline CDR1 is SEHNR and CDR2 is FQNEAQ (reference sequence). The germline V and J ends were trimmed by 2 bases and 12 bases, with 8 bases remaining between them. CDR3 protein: CASSLMAGQFF. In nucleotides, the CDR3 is TGTGCCAGCAGCTTAATGGCTGGGCAGTTCTTC.

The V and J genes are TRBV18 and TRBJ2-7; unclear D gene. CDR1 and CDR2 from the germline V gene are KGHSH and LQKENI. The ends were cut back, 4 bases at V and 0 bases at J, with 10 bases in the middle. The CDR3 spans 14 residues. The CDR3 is CASSQQKSSYEQYF. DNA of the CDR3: TGTGCCAGCTCACAACAGAAGAGCTCCTACGAGCAGTACTTC.

CDR3: CASSPPLAVRNTDTQYF. CDR3 sequence (DNA): TGCGCCAGCAGCCCCCCACTAGCGGTACGGAACACAGATACGCAGTATTTT. This rearrangement joins TRBV5-1 to TRBJ2-3, with 8 bases that match TRBD2. This CDR3 has 17 residues. Per the germline V gene, CDR1 is SGHRS and CDR2 is YFSETQ. The V segment lost 4 bases and the J segment 2 bases; nucleotides outside the gene matches: 12.

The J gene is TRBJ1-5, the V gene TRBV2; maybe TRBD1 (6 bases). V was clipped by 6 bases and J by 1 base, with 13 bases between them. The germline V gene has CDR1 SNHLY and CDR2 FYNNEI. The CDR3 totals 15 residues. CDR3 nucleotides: TGTGCCAGCAGGGGGGCCCAGTTCAGCAATCAGCCCCAGCATTTT. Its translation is CASRGAQFSNQPQHF.

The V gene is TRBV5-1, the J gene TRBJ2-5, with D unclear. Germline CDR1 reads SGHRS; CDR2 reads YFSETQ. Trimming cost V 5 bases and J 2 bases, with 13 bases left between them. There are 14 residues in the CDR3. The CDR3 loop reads CASSSLAAQETQYF. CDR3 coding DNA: TGCGCCAGCAGTAGCCTCGCAGCTCAAGAGACCCAGTACTTC.

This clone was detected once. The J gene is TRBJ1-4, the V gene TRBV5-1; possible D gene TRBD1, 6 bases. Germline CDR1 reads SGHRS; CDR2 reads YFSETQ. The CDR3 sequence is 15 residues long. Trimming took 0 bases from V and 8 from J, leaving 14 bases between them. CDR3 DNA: TGCGCCAGCAGCTTGGCCAGGGGACGAGGGGAAAAACTGTTTTTT. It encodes CASSLARGRGEKLFF.

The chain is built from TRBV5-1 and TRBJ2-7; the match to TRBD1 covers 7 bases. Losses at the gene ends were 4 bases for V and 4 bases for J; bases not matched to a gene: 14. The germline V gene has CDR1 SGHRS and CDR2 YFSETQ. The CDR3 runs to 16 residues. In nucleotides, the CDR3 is TGCGCCAGCAGCAAGGAATCGGGACAGCCGACTTACGAGCAGTACTTC. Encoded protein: CASSKESGQPTYEQYF.

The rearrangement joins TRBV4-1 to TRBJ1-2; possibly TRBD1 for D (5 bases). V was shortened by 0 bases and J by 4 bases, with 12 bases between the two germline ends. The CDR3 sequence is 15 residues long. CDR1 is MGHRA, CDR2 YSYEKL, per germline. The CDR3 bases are TGCGCCAGCAGCCAAGAGGGGCAGGGTACCTATGGCTACACCTTC. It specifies CASSQEGQGTYGYTF.

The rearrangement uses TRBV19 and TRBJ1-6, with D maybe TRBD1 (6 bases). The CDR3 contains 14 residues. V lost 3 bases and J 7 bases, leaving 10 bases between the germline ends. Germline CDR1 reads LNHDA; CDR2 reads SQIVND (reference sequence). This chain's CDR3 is CASSIRDTNSPLHF. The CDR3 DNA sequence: TGTGCCAGTAGTATCCGGGACACAAATTCACCCCTCCACTTT. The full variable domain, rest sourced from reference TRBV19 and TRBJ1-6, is DGGITQSPKYLFRKEGQNVTLSCEQNLNHDAMYWYRQDPGQGLRLIYYSQIVNDFQKGDIAEGYSVSREKKESFPLTVTSAQKNPTAFYLCASSIRDTNSPLHFGNGTRLTVT.

The CDR3 loop reads CASSEAGGLTYNEQFF. CDR3 in DNA: TGCGCCAGCAGCGAAGCGGGGGGGCTAACCTACAATGAGCAGTTCTTC. The rearrangement links TRBV5-1 to TRBJ2-1; TRBD2 matches at 10 bases. The CDR3 is 16 amino acids. Trimming took 4 bases from V and 2 from J; bases not matched to a gene: 6. Germline V gene sequence: CDR1 SGHRS, CDR2 YFSETQ.

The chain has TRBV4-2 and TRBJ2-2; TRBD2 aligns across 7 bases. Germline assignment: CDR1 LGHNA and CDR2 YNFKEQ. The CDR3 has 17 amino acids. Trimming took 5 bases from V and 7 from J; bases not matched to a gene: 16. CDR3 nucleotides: TGTGCCAGCAGCTCTCCCCCGGGACTAACTTGGAGCGGGGAGCTGTTTTTT. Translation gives CASSSPPGLTWSGELFF.

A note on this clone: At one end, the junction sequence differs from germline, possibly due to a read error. The CDR3 nucleotides read TGTGCTAGCAGCTTACATTTCGGGACAGGGGACAATGAGCAGTTCTTC. Translated, it gives CASSLHFGTGDNEQFF. J is TRBJ2-1 and V is TRBV7-7; 10 bases align to TRBD1. This CDR3 has 16 amino acids. Germline CDR1 is SSHAT and CDR2 is FNYEAQ (reference sequence). The complete variable domain, with remaining parts taken from reference TRBV7-7 and TRBJ2-1, reads GAGVSQSPRYKVTKRGQDVTLRCDPISSHATLYWYQQALGQGPEFLTYFNYEAQPDKSGLPSDRFSAERPEGSISTLTIQRTEQRDSAMYRCASSLHFGTGDNEQFFGPGTRLTVL.

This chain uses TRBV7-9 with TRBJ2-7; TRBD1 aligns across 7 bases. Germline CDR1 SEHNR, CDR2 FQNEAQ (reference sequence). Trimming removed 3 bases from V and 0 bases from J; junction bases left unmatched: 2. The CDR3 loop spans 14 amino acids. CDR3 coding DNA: TGTGCCAGCAGCTTGACAGGGACCTCCTACGAGCAGTACTTC. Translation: CASSLTGTSYEQYF.

The CDR3 DNA follows: TGTGCCAGCGGGGGGGCTCTCTACAATGAGCAGTTCTTC. Its translation is CASGGALYNEQFF. This rearrangement joins TRBV9 to TRBJ2-1, with D perhaps matching TRBD2 (7 bases). The length of the CDR3 is 13 residues. Germline V gives CDR1 SGDLS, CDR2 YYNGEE. Trimming pared 7 bases from V and 3 bases from J, leaving 11 bases between. Together with reference TRBV9 and TRBJ2-1, the CDR3 gives the full variable domain: DSGVTQTPKHLITATGQRVTLRCSPRSGDLSVYWYQQSLDQGLQFLIQYYNGEERAKGNILERFSAQQFPDLHSELNLSSLELGDSALYFCASGGALYNEQFFGPGTRLTVL.

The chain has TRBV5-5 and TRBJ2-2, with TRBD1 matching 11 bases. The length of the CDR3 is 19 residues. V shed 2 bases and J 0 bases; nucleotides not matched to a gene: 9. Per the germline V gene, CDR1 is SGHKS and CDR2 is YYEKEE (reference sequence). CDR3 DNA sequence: TGTGCCAGCAGCTTCCAATCTCGGACAGGGGGCCCGAACACCGGGGAGCTGTTTTTT. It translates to CASSFQSRTGGPNTGELFF.

The CDR3 sequence is CASSRLVVDGTGELFF. For the CDR3, the DNA is TGTGCCAGCAGCCGACTAGTGGTGGACGGCACCGGGGAGCTGTTTTTT. V usage is TRBV28 and J usage is TRBJ2-2; the D gene is possibly TRBD2 (6 bases). V was clipped by 6 bases and J by 4 bases, with 18 bases between them. Germline-derived CDR1 and CDR2 are MDHEN and SYDVKM. The CDR3 runs to 16 residues.

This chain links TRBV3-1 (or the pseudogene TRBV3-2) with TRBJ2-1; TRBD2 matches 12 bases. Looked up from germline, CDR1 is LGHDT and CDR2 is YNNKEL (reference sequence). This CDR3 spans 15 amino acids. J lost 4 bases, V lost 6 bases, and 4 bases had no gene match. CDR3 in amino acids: CASSRGLAGYNEQFF. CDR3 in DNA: TGTGCCAGCAGTCGCGGACTAGCGGGATACAATGAGCAGTTCTTC.

For the CDR3, the DNA is TGTGCCAGCAGCTTGAGTTTCATGAACACTGAAGCTTTCTTT. Encoded protein: CASSLSFMNTEAFF. This chain connects TRBV7-9 to TRBJ1-1; D is ambiguous. This CDR3 has 14 residues. V lost 3 bases and J lost 0, with 8 bases in between. Germline V gene sequence: CDR1 SEHNR, CDR2 FQNEAQ (reference sequence).